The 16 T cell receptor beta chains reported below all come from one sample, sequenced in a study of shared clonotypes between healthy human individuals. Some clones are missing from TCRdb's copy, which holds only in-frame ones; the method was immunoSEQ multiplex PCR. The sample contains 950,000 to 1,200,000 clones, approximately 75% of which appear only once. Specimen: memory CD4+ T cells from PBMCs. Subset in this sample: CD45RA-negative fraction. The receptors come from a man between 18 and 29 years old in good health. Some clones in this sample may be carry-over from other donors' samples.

The chain's CDR3 is CASSEVRTHYGYTF. The DNA for the CDR3 is TGTGCCAGCAGTGAAGTACGGACACACTATGGCTACACCTTC. The chain is built from TRBV6-1 and TRBJ1-2; D may be TRBD1 (5 bases). Deletions cut 1 base from V and 3 bases from J, with 9 bases between. The CDR3 consists of 14 residues. Germline V CDR1 and CDR2: MNHNS, SASEGT.

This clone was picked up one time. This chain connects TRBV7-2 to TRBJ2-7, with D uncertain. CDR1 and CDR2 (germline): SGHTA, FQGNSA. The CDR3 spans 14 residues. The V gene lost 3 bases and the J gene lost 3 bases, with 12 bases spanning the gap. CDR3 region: CASSFVQVDYEQYF. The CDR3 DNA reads TGTGCCAGCAGCTTTGTCCAGGTCGACTACGAGCAGTACTTC.

CDR3 protein: CASSPNRGGGAGELFF. The CDR3, as DNA: TGTGCCAGCTCACCAAATCGAGGAGGAGGCGCCGGGGAGCTGTTTTTT. This chain links TRBV18 with TRBJ2-2, with a possible D match to TRBD2 (5 bases). Looked up from germline, CDR1 is KGHSH and CDR2 is LQKENI. The CDR3 sequence is 16 residues long. V shed 2 bases and J shed 6 bases, with 16 bases lying between them.

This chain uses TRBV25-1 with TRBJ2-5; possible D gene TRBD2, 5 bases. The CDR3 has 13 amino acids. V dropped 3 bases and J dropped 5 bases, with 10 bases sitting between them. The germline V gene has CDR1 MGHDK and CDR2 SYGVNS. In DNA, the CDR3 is TGTGCCAGCAGTGATTCGGGGTCGGAGACCCAGTACTTC. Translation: CASSDSGSETQYF. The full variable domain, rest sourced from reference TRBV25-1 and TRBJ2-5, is EADIYQTPRYLVIGTGKKITLECSQTMGHDKMYWYQQDPGMELHLIHYSYGVNSTEKGDLSSESTVSRIRTEHFPLTLESARPSHTSQYLCASSDSGSETQYFGPGTRLLVL.

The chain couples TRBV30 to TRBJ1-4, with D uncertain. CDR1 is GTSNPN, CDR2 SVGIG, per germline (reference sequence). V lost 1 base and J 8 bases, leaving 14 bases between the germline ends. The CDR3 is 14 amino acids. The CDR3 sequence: CAWSEGSGREKLFF. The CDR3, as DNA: TGTGCCTGGAGTGAGGGCTCGGGTCGGGAAAAACTGTTTTTT.

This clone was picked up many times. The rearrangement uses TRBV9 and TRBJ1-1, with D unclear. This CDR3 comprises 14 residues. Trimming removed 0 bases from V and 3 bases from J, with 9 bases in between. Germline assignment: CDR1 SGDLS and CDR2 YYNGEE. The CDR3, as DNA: TGTGCCAGCAGCGTAGGGGGAGGGTACACTGAAGCTTTCTTT. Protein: CASSVGGGYTEAFF.

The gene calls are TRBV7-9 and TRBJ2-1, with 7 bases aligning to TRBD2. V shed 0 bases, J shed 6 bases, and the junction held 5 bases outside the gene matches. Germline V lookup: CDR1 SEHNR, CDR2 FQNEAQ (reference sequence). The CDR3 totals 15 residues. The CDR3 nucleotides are TGTGCCAGCAGCTTAGCAGTAGCGGGCCGCAATGAGCAGTTCTTC. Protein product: CASSLAVAGRNEQFF.

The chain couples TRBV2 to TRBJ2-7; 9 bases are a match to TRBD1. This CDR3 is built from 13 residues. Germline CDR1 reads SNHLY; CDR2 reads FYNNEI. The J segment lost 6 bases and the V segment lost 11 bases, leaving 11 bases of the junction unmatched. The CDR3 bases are TGTGCCGGGGGACAGGGTTCTCCGGTCGAGCAGTACTTC. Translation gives CAGGQGSPVEQYF.

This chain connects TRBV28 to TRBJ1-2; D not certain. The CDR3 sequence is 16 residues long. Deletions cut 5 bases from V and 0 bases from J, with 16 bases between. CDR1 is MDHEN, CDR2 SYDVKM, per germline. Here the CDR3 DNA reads TGTGCCAGCAGTGCCCCCGGGAGACAAGCTAACTATGGCTACACCTTC. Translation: CASSAPGRQANYGYTF.

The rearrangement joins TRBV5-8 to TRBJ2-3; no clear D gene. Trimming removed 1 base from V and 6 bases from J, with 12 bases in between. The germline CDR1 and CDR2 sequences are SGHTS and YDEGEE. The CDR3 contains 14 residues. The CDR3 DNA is TGTGCCAGCAGCTTGTCGGGCCGGTTCGATACGCAGTATTTT. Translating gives CASSLSGRFDTQYF.

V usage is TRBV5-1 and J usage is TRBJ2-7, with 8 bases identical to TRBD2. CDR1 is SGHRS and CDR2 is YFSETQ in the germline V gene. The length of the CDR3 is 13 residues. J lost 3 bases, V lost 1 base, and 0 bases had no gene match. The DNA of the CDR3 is TGCGCCAGCAGCTTGACTAGCGGCTACGAGCAGTACTTC. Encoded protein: CASSLTSGYEQYF.

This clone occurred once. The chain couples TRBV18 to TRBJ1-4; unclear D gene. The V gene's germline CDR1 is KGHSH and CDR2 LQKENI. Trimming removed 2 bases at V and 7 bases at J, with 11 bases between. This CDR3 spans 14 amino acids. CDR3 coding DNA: TGTGCCAGCTCACCAGGGAGAGAAAGTGAAAAACTGTTTTTT. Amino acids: CASSPGRESEKLFF.

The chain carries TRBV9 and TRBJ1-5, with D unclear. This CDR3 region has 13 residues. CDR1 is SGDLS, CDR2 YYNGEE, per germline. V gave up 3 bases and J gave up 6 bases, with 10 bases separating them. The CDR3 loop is CASSGTGAQPQHF. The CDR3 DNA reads TGTGCCAGCAGCGGGACCGGCGCTCAGCCCCAGCATTTT.

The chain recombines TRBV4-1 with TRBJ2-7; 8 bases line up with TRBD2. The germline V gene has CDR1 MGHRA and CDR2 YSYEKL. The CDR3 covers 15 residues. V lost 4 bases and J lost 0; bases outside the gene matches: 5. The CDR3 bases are TGCGCCAGCAGCCGAGCAGGGACTAGCTCCTACGAGCAGTACTTC. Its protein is CASSRAGTSSYEQYF.

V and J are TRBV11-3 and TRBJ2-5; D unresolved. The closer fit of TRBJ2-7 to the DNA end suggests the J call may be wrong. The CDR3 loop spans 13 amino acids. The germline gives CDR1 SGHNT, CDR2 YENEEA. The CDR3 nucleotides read TGTGCCAGCAGCTTAGACGGTTCCTACGAGCAGTACTTC. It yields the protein CASSLDGSYEQYF.

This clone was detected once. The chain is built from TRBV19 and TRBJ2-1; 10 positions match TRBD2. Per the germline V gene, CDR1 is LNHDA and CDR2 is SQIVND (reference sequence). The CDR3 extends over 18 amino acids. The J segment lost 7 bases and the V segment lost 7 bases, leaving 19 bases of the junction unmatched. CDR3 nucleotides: TGTGCCAGTAACCCCTCGGGGGTAGCGGGAGGATCGGGGAATGAGCAGTTCTTC. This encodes CASNPSGVAGGSGNEQFF.